This T cell receptor beta chain was sequenced during a study of blood T cell repertoires in COVID-19. Study overall: The study drew acute and convalescent COVID-19 samples from the United States, Italy and Spain.

Seattle's cohort entered during active infection and was followed longitudinally. Only in-frame clones appear in the TCRdb table, and some are missing; sequencing was by immunoSEQ multiplex PCR. The sample carries about 410,000 clones, about 88% recorded once. Germline V gene data show CDR1 as SGHTA and CDR2 as FQGNSA. Trimming pared 5 bases from V and 2 bases from J, leaving 10 bases between. The CDR3 covers 14 residues. The clonotype originates from a woman aged 40 to 55 with COVID-19, enrolled during active disease. The V call is TRBV7-2, the J call TRBJ1-5; D possibly corresponds to TRBD1 (6 bases). The sample taken for sequencing was peripheral blood. The CDR3 sequence is CASSQNRGNQPQHF. The CDR3 region has the DNA TGTGCCAGCAGCCAGAACAGGGGCAATCAGCCCCAGCATTTT.